This T cell receptor beta chain is from a study of shared clonotypes between healthy human individuals. Clones were read by immunoSEQ multiplex PCR, and TCRdb kept only the in-frame ones, dropping some. Of roughly 2 million clones in the sample, around 95% are singletons; the top ten hold approximately 0.13%. Study-wide findings and caveats: Since donors were few, the genetic and exposure-history diversity represented was limited.

In the case of this clone: Its target is unknown. The sample holds other DNA sequences that translate to the same CDR3.

Germline values: CDR1 MNHEY, CDR2 SVGAGI. The CDR3 extends over 14 amino acids. The V and J ends lost 6 bases and 2 bases, in that order; junction bases with no gene match: 5. Specimen: naive CD4+ T cells sorted from blood. Subset indicated: CD45RA+ positively selected. This clonotype was sampled from a man aged 18 to 35 in good health. The V call is TRBV6-5, the J call TRBJ1-1; the match to TRBD1 covers 8 bases. The CDR3 protein is CASRRQGSNTEAFF. Written as DNA, the CDR3 is TGTGCCAGCAGGAGACAGGGGTCCAACACTGAAGCTTTCTTT.